This entry concerns a single T cell receptor beta chain. At one boundary the junction diverges from the germline segment, which might be a read error. While unrecorded immune exposures were likely, the donors were nominally healthy when sampled. The sample is drawn from a study of cytomegalovirus exposure and HLA in healthy donors. Primers included in the PCR were 60 Vbeta and 13 Jbeta primers. Per the original methods: Later reanalysis found 60 million to 90 million unique TCR beta chains, around 10 million of them shared. Using immunoSEQ multiplex PCR, the repertoire was profiled, and TCRdb retains in-frame clones only, with some absent. V, J and clone size derive from that table, while D and trimming were established from the DNA sequence. This table holds 200,000 to 250,000 clones, more than 60% found once. CDR1 SEHNR and CDR2 FQNEAQ come from the germline V gene (reference sequence). The CDR3 runs 17 residues.

V usage is TRBV7-9 and J usage is TRBJ2-7; 15 nucleotides align to TRBD2. The receptor was derived from a man aged 35-49 years in good health and CMV-seronegative. Input material: PBMCs. This CDR3 reads CASSFPFPGTSGRTVNF. As DNA, the CDR3 is TGTGCCAGCAGCTTTCCATTCCCTGGGACTAGCGGGAGGACCGTGAACTTC.